What follows are 8 T cell receptor beta chains derived from one specimen sequenced in a study of T-cell reconstitution after alpha-beta-depleted transplantation in children. Study-wide findings and caveats: Newly produced T cells mostly provided counts and TCRbeta diversity after one year, as hyperexpanded clones declined.

Preparation of the TCRbeta library used unique molecular identifiers. TCRdb independently ran MiXCR on the PCR reads; one entry per CDR3 protein. The sample lists a few hundred thousand distinct CDR3 sequences, 6% to 10% occurring once. Antigen specificity for these receptors is unknown. Sequencing used peripheral blood, obtained 360 days after TCRalphabeta/CD19-depleted stem cell transplant. The source of these receptors is a female patient younger than 10 who had a stem cell transplant for Fanconi anemia, so the T cells may come from the graft donor.

At least ten counts were recorded for this clonotype. CDR3 nucleotides: TGTGCCAGCAGCAACGGGGGACTGGACCAGTACGAGCAGTACTTC. As protein: CASSNGGLDQYEQYF. The chain links TRBV6-2 or TRBV6-3 to TRBJ2-7; D might be TRBD2 (6 bases). Germline loops: CDR1 MNHEY, CDR2 SVGEGT. The V end was cut by 6 bases, the J end by 4 bases, with 19 bases between. This CDR3 comprises 15 residues.

This clonotype was recorded many times. This chain links TRBV20-1 with TRBJ2-7; 7 bases fit TRBD1. The V gene's germline CDR1 is DFQATT and CDR2 SNEGSKA (reference sequence). This CDR3 comprises 13 residues. J was trimmed by 1 base and V by 5 bases; bases with no gene match: 5. CDR3 coding DNA: TGCAGTGCTCAGGGGGAAAGGTCCTACGAGCAGTACTTC. Protein: CSAQGERSYEQYF.

The sample holds many counts of this clonotype. The genes are TRBV7-2 and TRBJ2-7; D is undetermined. V was trimmed by 1 base and J by 0 bases, leaving 7 bases between them. Per germline, CDR1 SGHTA and CDR2 FQGNSA. CDR3 length equals 14 residues. Written as DNA, the CDR3 is TGTGCCAGCAGCTTAGTGGTGAACTCCTACGAGCAGTACTTC. This encodes CASSLVVNSYEQYF.

V gene TRBV15 combines with J gene TRBJ2-1; D remains ambiguous. There are 17 residues in the CDR3. CDR1 is LNHNV, CDR2 YYDKDF, per germline (reference sequence). V was clipped by 0 bases and J by 0 bases, with 12 bases between them. CDR3 DNA: TGTGCCACCAGCAGAGACAAGGTGGAAAGCTCCTACAATGAGCAGTTCTTC. It specifies CATSRDKVESSYNEQFF. Full variable domain (outside the CDR3, taken from reference TRBV15 and TRBJ2-1): DAMVIQNPRYQVTQFGKPVTLSCSQTLNHNVMYWYQQKSSQAPKLLFHYYDKDFNNEADTPDNFQSRRPNTSFCFLDIRSPGLGDTAMYLCATSRDKVESSYNEQFFGPGTRLTVL.

The chain joins TRBV6-5 to TRBJ1-3, with D unresolved. CDR3 length equals 14 residues. The V end lost 0 bases, the J end lost 1 base, and 4 bases lay between the germline ends. Germline loops: CDR1 MNHEY, CDR2 SVGAGI. This CDR3 reads CASSYSTSGNTIYF. CDR3 nucleotide sequence: TGTGCCAGCAGTTACTCGACGTCTGGAAACACCATATATTTT.

There are many counts of this clonotype. This chain links TRBV27 with TRBJ2-3; no reliable D call. This CDR3 spans 11 amino acids. The germline CDR1 and CDR2 sequences are MNHEY and SMNVEV (reference sequence). V was cut by 2 bases and J by 5 bases, with 2 bases left in between. The CDR3 DNA is TGTGCCAGCAGTTTAGGAGATACGCAGTATTTT. Translated, it gives CASSLGDTQYF.

This clonotype was detected many times. The CDR3 loop reads CASSLDRTKYSNQPQHF. The CDR3 nucleotides read TGCGCCAGCAGCTTGGACAGGACAAAATATAGCAATCAGCCCCAGCATTTT. This chain connects TRBV5-1 to TRBJ1-5; TRBD1 might be the D (5 bases). The CDR3 has 17 amino acids. CDR1 and CDR2 from the germline V gene are SGHRS and YFSETQ. V lost 0 bases to trimming and J lost 0 bases, with 13 bases between them. The whole variable domain, filled in from reference TRBV5-1 and TRBJ1-5, reads KAGVTQTPRYLIKTRGQQVTLSCSPISGHRSVSWYQQTPGQGLQFLFEYFSETQRNKGNFPGRFSGRQFSNSRSEMNVSTLELGDSALYLCASSLDRTKYSNQPQHFGDGTRLSIL.

This clonotype showed up just a few times. The rearrangement uses TRBV7-3 and TRBJ2-1, with 7 bases aligning to TRBD1. The germline gives CDR1 SGHTA, CDR2 FQGTGA. V lost 5 bases to trimming and J lost 9 bases; unmatched junction nucleotides: 4. The CDR3 is made up of 12 amino acids. Here the CDR3 DNA reads TGTGCCAGCAGCCTGACAGGGACTGAGCAGTTCTTC. Amino acid sequence: CASSLTGTEQFF.